This TCR beta chain was obtained from a study of tumor-infiltrating lymphocytes in primary liver carcinoma. Study-level points and caveats: Tumors reached a significantly greater top-250-clone fraction than blood did (p = 0.039).

Reverse transcription of about 0.5 ug total RNA with a constant-region primer produced TCR beta cDNA. TCR beta libraries came from three nested multiplex PCR rounds using slightly modified ARM-PCR. TRBV1-TRBV30 forward primers paired with a C-beta reverse primer drove the first two PCR rounds, ten to eleven cycles each. TCRdb fed the multiplex PCR reads into MiXCR, producing one record per CDR3 protein. The data show about 330,000 distinct CDR3 sequences, around 60% seen once. The authors took blood RNA from unsorted whole blood and also extracted germline DNA. In germline, CDR1 is SGHNT, CDR2 YYREEE (reference sequence). The CDR3 runs to 15 residues. The germline V and J ends were trimmed by 0 bases and 5 bases, with 14 bases remaining between them. This clonotype was counted a few times. Its antigen is unknown.

The sample consisted of peripheral blood. The TCR originated in a man aged 40-50 years with primary liver carcinoma and hepatitis B virus infection. This chain connects TRBV5-4 to TRBJ2-5; possible D gene TRBD2, 7 bases. CDR3: CASSLEGGAGETQYF. The CDR3 coding sequence is TGTGCCAGCAGCTTGGAGGGGGGGGCTGGGGAGACCCAGTACTTC. Drawing the rest from reference TRBV5-4 and TRBJ2-5, the complete variable domain is ETGVTQSPTHLIKTRGQQVTLRCSSQSGHNTVSWYQQALGQGPQFIFQYYREEENGRGNFPPRFSGLQFPNYSSELNVNALELDDSALYLCASSLEGGAGETQYFGPGTRLLVL.